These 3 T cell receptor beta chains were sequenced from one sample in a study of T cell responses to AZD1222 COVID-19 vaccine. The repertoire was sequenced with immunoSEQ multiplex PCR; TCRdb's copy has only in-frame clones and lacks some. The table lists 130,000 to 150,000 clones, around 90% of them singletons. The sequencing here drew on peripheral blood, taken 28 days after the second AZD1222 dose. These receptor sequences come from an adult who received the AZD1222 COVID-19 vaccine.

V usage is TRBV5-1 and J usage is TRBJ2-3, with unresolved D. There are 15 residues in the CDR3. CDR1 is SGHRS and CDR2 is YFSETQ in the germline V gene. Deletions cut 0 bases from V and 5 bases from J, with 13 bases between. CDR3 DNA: TGCGCCAGCAGCTTGGACGGCAGGACGGTAGATACGCAGTATTTT. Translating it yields CASSLDGRTVDTQYF.

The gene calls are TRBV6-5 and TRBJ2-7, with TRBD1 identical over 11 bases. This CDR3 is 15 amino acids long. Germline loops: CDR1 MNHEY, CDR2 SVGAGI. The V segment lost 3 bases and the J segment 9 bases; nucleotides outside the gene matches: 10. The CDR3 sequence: CASSYGGQGDFGQYF. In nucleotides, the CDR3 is TGTGCCAGCAGTTATGGGGGACAGGGGGATTTCGGGCAGTACTTC.

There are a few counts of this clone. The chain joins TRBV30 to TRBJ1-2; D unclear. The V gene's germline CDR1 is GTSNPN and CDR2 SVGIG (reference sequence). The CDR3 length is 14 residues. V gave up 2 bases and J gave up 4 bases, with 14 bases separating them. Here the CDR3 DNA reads TGTGCCTGGAGTACCCTATCGATAACCTATGGCTACACCTTC. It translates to CAWSTLSITYGYTF.